One sample yielded the 14 T cell receptor beta chains listed below, sequenced in a study of OX40 agonist ivuxolimab in advanced cancers. TCRdb keeps only in-frame clones here, not all; method: immunoSEQ multiplex PCR. This sample carries under 30,000 clones, more than 80% of them seen once, and the ten largest clones take 16%. This specimen was CD4+ or CD8+ T cells sorted from blood, taken in a trial of the OX40 agonist ivuxolimab. These receptors were taken from an adult with an advanced solid tumor such as melanoma, head and neck, liver or kidney cancer.

This clone appeared once. The chain combines TRBV2 with TRBJ2-5, with D hard to call. Germline V lookup: CDR1 SNHLY, CDR2 FYNNEI. CDR3 length: 13 residues. V lost 6 bases to trimming and J lost 4 bases, with 12 bases between them. The chain's CDR3 is CASRKDPGETQYF. The DNA of the CDR3 is TGTGCCAGCAGGAAGGACCCGGGAGAGACCCAGTACTTC.

The chain uses TRBV27 and TRBJ2-6; D call uncertain. Germline-derived CDR1 and CDR2 are MNHEY and SMNVEV (reference sequence). Trimming removed 3 bases from V and 0 bases from J, with 6 bases in between. This CDR3 comprises 15 residues. This CDR3 is CASSFSLSGANVLTF. The CDR3 coding sequence is TGTGCCAGCAGTTTCAGTCTCTCTGGGGCCAACGTCCTGACTTTC.

This chain connects TRBV29-1 to TRBJ2-1; D remains unclear. Germline CDR1 reads SQVTM; CDR2 reads ANQGSEA. This CDR3 has 15 residues. Trimming shortened V by 5 bases and J by 1 base, and 15 bases separated the two germline ends. The CDR3 sequence: CSVRPNRQSYNEQFF. CDR3 DNA: TGCAGCGTTAGACCCAACAGACAATCCTACAATGAGCAGTTCTTC.

This sequence joins TRBV11-3 and TRBJ2-1; 7 positions agree with TRBD1. CDR1 is SGHNT, CDR2 YENEEA, per germline. The CDR3 covers 14 residues. V lost 5 bases, J lost 9 bases, and 10 bases stayed unmatched. Here the CDR3 DNA reads TGTGCCAGCAGCCTTACTGAGGGGGCGCCTGAGCAGTTCTTC. Its translation: CASSLTEGAPEQFF.

J is TRBJ1-2 and V is TRBV14; D ambiguous. V was trimmed by 2 bases and J by 4 bases, leaving 5 bases between them. This CDR3 contains 12 residues. Germline CDR1 and CDR2: SGHDN and FVKESK. The CDR3 here is CASSQHRYGYTF. The CDR3 region has the DNA TGTGCCAGCAGCCAACACCGCTATGGCTACACCTTC.

J is TRBJ1-1 and V is TRBV19, with D unclear. The CDR3 contains 13 residues. V lost 3 bases and J lost 0, with 5 bases in between. Germline V gives CDR1 LNHDA, CDR2 SQIVND (reference sequence). DNA of the CDR3: TGTGCCAGTAGTATGTCCGTGAACACTGAAGCTTTCTTT. Its translation: CASSMSVNTEAFF.

The chain uses TRBV7-9 and TRBJ1-3; possibly TRBD1 for D (5 bases). The V gene lost 5 bases and the J gene lost 1 base, with 9 bases spanning the gap. Germline V gene lookup returns CDR1 SEHNR and CDR2 FQNEAQ (reference sequence). The CDR3 has 14 residues. The CDR3 reads CASSPGTSGNTIYF. In DNA form, the CDR3 reads TGTGCCAGCAGCCCCGGGACGTCTGGAAACACCATATATTTT.

The J gene is TRBJ1-5, the V gene TRBV2, with D uncertain. CDR3 length: 13 residues. Trimming took 7 bases from V and 7 from J, leaving 14 bases between them. Germline CDR1 SNHLY, CDR2 FYNNEI. CDR3 amino acids: CASTGLRSQPQHF. CDR3 DNA: TGTGCCAGCACTGGACTCCGGTCACAGCCCCAGCATTTT.

The chain links TRBV5-1 to TRBJ2-3; 9 bases map to TRBD2. CDR1 and CDR2 from the germline V gene are SGHRS and YFSETQ. The CDR3 has 14 residues. V was clipped by 6 bases and J by 6 bases; unmatched bases: 8. The CDR3 sequence is CASTANSGGDTQYF. The CDR3 DNA reads as TGCGCCAGCACTGCAAATAGCGGGGGTGATACGCAGTATTTT.

The chain has TRBV6-1 and TRBJ2-5; 9 bases line up with TRBD2. V lost 2 bases and J lost 5; bases outside the gene matches: 9. The CDR3 covers 16 residues. Per the germline V gene, CDR1 is MNHNS and CDR2 is SASEGT. Here the CDR3 reads CASSERLRGGPETQYF. The CDR3 coding sequence is TGTGCCAGCAGTGAACGGCTGCGGGGGGGCCCTGAGACCCAGTACTTC.

The J gene is TRBJ1-2, the V gene TRBV11-2, with TRBD1 matching 7 bases. Germline V gene data show CDR1 as SGHAT and CDR2 as FQNNGV. V was pared by 3 bases and J by 4 bases, with 5 bases of the junction left unmatched. CDR3 length: 14 amino acids. CDR3 sequence: CASSLRQGGYGYTF. In nucleotides, the CDR3 is TGTGCCAGCAGCTTGAGACAGGGCGGCTATGGCTACACCTTC. Supplemented by reference TRBV11-2 and TRBJ1-2, the full variable domain reads EAGVAQSPRYKIIEKRQSVAFWCNPISGHATLYWYQQILGQGPKLLIQFQNNGVVDDSQLPKDRFSAERLKGVDSTLKIQPAKLEDSAVYLCASSLRQGGYGYTFGSGTRLTVV.

This clone was seen only once. The V gene is TRBV2, the J gene TRBJ1-5, with 9 bases identical to TRBD1. The length of the CDR3 is 15 residues. Germline trimming cut 6 bases from V and 0 bases from J; bases unmatched to any gene: 3. Germline assignment: CDR1 SNHLY and CDR2 FYNNEI. The CDR3: CASRGQGGSNQPQHF. Here the CDR3 DNA reads TGTGCCAGCAGGGGACAGGGTGGTAGCAATCAGCCCCAGCATTTT. Full variable domain (rest looked up from reference TRBV2 and TRBJ1-5): EPEVTQTPSHQVTQMGQEVILRCVPISNHLYFYWYRQILGQKVEFLVSFYNNEISEKSEIFDDQFSVERPDGSNFTLKIRSTKLEDSAMYFCASRGQGGSNQPQHFGDGTRLSIL.

The chain carries TRBV4-2 and TRBJ1-4; no firm D call. Trimming pared 4 bases from V and 0 bases from J, leaving 12 bases between. Germline assignment: CDR1 LGHNA and CDR2 YNFKEQ. The CDR3 length is 16 residues. CDR3 region: CASSLRSGATNEKLFF. Here the CDR3 DNA reads TGTGCCAGCAGCCTTAGGAGTGGAGCAACTAATGAAAAACTGTTTTTT.

This clone came up once. The chain recombines TRBV4-3 with TRBJ2-4, with D unclear. This CDR3 is built from 18 residues. In germline, CDR1 is LGHNA, CDR2 YSLEER. The V and J ends lost 0 bases and 3 bases respectively, with 18 bases between them. The CDR3 DNA reads as TGCGCCAGCAGCCAAGATCCCGCAGGTCCGGGTGGCAAAAACATTCAGTACTTC. Translation gives CASSQDPAGPGGKNIQYF.